This TCR beta chain emerged from a study of blood T cell repertoires in COVID-19. The CDR3 consists of 14 residues. V lost 6 bases and J lost 2, with 11 bases in between. Germline-derived CDR1 and CDR2 are SNHLY and FYNNEI. Assay: immunoSEQ multiplex PCR; the TCRdb copy retains only in-frame clones and omits some. The sample records some 250,000 clones, roughly 88% being singletons. V usage is TRBV2 and J usage is TRBJ1-3, with D possibly TRBD1 on 5 matching bases. This TCR came from a man under 40 who had recovered from COVID-19. Material: peripheral blood. The CDR3 sequence is CASRARETGNTIYF. In DNA form, the CDR3 reads TGTGCCAGCAGGGCCAGGGAAACTGGAAACACCATATATTTT.